The T cell receptor (beta chain) described here comes from a study of T cells after yellow fever vaccination. In making TCR cDNA, 5'RACE template switching added a universal primer site and UMIs to it. MiXCR, applied by TCRdb to the 5' RACE reads, yields one record per CDR3 protein. The sample has about 400,000 distinct CDR3 sequences, around 6.5% seen once; the top ten hold 15%. The sequences come from PBMCs, collected 5 days after the yellow fever booster vaccination. The sequence was obtained from a man between 25 and 39 years old who received the YFV17D yellow fever vaccine.

As DNA, the CDR3 is TGTGCCACCTCCCCCCGGAGACTAGCGATAAATGAGCAGTTCTTC. Translating it yields CATSPRRLAINEQFF. V and J are TRBV3-1 and TRBJ2-1; TRBD2 matches at 8 bases. Trimming at V came to 10 bases and at J to 7 bases, leaving 15 bases not matched to a gene. The V gene's germline CDR1 is LGHDT and CDR2 YNNKEL (reference sequence). CDR3 length: 15 residues.